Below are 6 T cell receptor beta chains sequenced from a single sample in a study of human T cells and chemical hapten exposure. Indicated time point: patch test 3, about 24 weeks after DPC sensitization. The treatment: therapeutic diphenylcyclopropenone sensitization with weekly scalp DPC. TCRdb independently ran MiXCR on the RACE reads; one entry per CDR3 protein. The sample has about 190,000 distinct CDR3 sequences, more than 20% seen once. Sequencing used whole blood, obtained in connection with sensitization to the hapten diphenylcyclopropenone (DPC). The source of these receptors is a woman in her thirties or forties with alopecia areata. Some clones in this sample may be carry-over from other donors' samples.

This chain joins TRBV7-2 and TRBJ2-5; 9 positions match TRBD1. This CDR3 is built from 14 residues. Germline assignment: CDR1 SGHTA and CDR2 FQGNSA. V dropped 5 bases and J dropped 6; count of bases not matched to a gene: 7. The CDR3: CASSPGTGQKTQYF. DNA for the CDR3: TGTGCCAGCAGCCCCGGGACAGGGCAAAAGACCCAGTACTTC.

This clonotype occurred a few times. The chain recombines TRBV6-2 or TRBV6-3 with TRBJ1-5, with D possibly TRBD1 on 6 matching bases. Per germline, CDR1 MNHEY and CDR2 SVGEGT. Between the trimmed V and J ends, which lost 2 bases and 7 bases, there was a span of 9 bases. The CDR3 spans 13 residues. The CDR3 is CASSYNRDQPQHF. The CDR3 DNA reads TGTGCCAGCAGTTACAACAGGGACCAGCCCCAGCATTTT.

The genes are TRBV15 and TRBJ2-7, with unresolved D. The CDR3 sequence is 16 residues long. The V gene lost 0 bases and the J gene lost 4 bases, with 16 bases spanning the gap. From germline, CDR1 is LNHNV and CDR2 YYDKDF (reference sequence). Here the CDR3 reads CATSRDMAGQGYEQYF. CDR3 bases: TGTGCCACCAGCAGAGATATGGCAGGCCAAGGATACGAGCAGTACTTC.

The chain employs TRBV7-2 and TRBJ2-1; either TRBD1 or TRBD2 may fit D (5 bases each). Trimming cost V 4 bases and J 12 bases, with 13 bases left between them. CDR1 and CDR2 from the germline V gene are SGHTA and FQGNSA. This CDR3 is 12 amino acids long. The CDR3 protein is CASSWGLSGQFF. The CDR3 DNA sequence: TGTGCCAGCAGCTGGGGCCTGAGCGGGCAGTTCTTC.

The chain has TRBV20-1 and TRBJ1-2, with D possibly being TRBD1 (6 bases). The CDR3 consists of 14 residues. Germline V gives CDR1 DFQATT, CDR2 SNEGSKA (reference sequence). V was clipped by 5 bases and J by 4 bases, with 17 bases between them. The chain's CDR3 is CSAAGTLPLYGYTF. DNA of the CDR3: TGCAGTGCTGCCGGGACACTCCCGCTCTATGGCTACACCTTC.

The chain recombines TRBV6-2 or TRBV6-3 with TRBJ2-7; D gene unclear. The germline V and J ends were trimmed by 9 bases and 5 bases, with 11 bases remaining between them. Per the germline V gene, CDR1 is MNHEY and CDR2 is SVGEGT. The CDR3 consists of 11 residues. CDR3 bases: TGTGCCAGTCGGACGTACGACGAGCAGTACTTC. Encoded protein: CASRTYDEQYF.